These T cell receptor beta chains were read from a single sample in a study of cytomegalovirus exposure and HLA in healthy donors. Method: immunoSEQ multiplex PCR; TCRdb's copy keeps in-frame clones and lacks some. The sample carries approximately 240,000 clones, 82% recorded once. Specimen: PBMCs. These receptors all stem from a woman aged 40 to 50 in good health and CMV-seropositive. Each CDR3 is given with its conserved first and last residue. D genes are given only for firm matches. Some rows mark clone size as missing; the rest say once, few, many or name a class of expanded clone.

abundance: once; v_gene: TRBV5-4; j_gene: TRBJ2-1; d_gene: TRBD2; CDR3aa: CASSKHSGDEQFF; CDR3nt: TGTGCCAGCAGCAAGCATAGCGGGGATGAGCAGTTCTTC
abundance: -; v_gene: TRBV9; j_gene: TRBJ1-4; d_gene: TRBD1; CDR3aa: CASSVGVGGGSNEKLFF; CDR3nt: TGTGCCAGCAGCGTAGGGGTAGGGGGCGGCTCTAATGAAAAACTGTTTTTT
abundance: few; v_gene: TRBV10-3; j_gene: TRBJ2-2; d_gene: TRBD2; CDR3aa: CAISDPGLAGDANTGELFF; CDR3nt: TGTGCCATCAGTGACCCGGGACTAGCGGGGGACGCGAACACCGGGGAGCTGTTTTTT
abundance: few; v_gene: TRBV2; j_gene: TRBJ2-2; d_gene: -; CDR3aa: CASSQQNTGELFF; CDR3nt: TGTGCCAGCAGTCAACAGAACACCGGGGAGCTGTTTTTT
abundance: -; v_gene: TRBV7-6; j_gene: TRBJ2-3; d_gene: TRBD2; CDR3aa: CASTPLAVSTDTQYF; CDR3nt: TGTGCCAGCACCCCACTAGCGGTGAGCACAGATACGCAGTATTTT
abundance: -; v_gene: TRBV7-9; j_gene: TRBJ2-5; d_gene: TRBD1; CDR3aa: CSSSLGQGQETQYF; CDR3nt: TGTTCCAGCAGCCTGGGACAGGGCCAAGAGACCCAGTACTTC
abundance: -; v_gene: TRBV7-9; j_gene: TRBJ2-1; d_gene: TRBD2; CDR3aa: CASSAPGLASFF; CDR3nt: TGTGCCAGCAGCGCTCCGGGACTAGCAAGCTTCTTC
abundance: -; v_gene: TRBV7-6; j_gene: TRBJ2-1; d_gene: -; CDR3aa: CASSLHPRGNEQFF; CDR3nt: TGTGCCAGCAGCTTACACCCCAGGGGAAATGAGCAGTTCTTC
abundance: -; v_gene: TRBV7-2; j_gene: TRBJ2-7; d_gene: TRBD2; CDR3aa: CASSLFIFSGRLYEQYF; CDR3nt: TGTGCCAGCAGCTTATTTATCTTTAGCGGGAGACTCTACGAGCAGTACTTC
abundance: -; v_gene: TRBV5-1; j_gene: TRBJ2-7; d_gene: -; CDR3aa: CASSLLLDRHEQYF; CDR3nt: TGCGCCAGCAGCTTACTACTCGACAGGCACGAGCAGTACTTC
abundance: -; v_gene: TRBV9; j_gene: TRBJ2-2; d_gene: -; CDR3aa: CASSVASNTGELFF; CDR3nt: TGTGCCAGCAGCGTGGCATCGAACACCGGGGAGCTGTTTTTT
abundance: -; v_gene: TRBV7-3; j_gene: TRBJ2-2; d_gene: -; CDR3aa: CASRPVGAGELFF; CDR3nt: TGTGCCAGCAGACCGGTTGGTGCCGGGGAGCTGTTTTTT
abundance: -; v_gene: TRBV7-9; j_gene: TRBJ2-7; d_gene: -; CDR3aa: CASSQGKGAYEQYF; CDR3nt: TGTGCCAGCAGCCAGGGAAAAGGGGCCTACGAGCAGTACTTC
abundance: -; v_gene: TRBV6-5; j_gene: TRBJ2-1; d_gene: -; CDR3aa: CASSALGGEQFF; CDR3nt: TGTGCCAGCAGCGCTCTAGGCGGTGAGCAGTTCTTC
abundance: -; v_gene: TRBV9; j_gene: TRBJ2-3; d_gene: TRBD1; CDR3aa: CASSDRGRTDTQYF; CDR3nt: TGTGCCAGCAGCGACAGGGGGCGCACAGATACGCAGTATTTT
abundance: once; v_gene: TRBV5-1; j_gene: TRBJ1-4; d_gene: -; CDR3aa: CASSDVGPTTNEKLFF; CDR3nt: TGCGCCAGCAGCGACGTGGGGCCAACAACTAATGAAAAACTGTTTTTT
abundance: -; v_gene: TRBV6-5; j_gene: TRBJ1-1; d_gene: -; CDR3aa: CASTPWAGSDTEAFF; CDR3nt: TGTGCCAGCACCCCCTGGGCAGGTTCAGACACTGAAGCTTTCTTT
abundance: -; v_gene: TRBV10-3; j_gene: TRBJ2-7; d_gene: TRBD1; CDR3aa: CAISVFTGGYYEQYF; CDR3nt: TGTGCCATCAGTGTTTTCACAGGGGGTTACTACGAGCAGTACTTC
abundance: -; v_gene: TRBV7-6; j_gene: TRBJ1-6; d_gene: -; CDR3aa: CASSLQGNSPLHF; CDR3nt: TGTGCCAGCAGTTTACAGGGTAATTCACCCCTCCACTTT
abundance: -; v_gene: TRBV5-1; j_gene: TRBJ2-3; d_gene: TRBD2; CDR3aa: CASSLGASGPSTDTQYF; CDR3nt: TGCGCCAGCAGCTTGGGTGCTAGCGGACCTAGCACAGATACGCAGTATTTT
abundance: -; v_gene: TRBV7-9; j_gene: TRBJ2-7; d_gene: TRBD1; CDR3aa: CSSILAGTGVDEQYF; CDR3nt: TGTTCCAGCATTTTAGCCGGGACAGGGGTTGACGAGCAGTACTTC
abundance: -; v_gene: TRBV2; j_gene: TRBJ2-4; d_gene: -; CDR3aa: CASSRRTATKNIQYF; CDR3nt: TGTGCCAGCAGTCGGAGGACGGCAACCAAAAACATTCAGTACTTC
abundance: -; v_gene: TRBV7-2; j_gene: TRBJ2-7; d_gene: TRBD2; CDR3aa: CASSYSGLYEQYF; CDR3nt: TGTGCCAGCAGCTATAGCGGGTTATACGAGCAGTACTTC
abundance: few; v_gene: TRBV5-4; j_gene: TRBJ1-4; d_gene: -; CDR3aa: CASSLEPGRNEKLFF; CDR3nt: TGTGCCAGCAGCTTGGAGCCAGGCCGTAATGAAAAACTGTTTTTT
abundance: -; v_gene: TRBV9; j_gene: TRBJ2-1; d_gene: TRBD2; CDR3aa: CASSVTSGSSSEQFF; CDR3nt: TGTGCCAGCAGCGTTACTAGCGGGAGTTCGAGTGAGCAGTTCTTC
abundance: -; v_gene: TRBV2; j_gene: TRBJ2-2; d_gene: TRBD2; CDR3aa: CASSGREGTVGELFF; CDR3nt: TGTGCCAGCAGTGGGCGGGAGGGGACGGTCGGGGAGCTGTTTTTT
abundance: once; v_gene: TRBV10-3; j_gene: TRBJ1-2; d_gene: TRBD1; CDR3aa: CAITEDRESGYTF; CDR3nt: TGTGCCATCACCGAGGACAGGGAAAGTGGCTACACCTTC
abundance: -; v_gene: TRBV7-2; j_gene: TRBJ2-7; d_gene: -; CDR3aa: CASSLPQPGNYEQYF; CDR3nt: TGTGCCAGCAGCTTACCCCAGCCAGGGAACTACGAGCAGTACTTC
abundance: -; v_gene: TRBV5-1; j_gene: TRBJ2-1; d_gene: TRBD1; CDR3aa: CASSLRQGVNEQFF; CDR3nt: TGCGCCAGCAGCTTGCGTCAGGGGGTCAATGAGCAGTTCTTC
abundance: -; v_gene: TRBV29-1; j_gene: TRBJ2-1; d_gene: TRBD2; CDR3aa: CSVVVDLAGGHNEQFF; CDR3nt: TGCAGCGTTGTTGTAGACCTAGCGGGAGGGCACAATGAGCAGTTCTTC
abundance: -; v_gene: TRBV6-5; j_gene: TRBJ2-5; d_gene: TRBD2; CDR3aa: CASSPAGGPRETQYF; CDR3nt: TGTGCCAGCAGCCCTGCGGGGGGACCCAGGGAGACCCAGTACTTC
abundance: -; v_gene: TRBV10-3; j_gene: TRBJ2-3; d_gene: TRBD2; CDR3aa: CAIGGTGGDTQYF; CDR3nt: TGTGCCATCGGAGGGACGGGAGGAGATACGCAGTATTTT
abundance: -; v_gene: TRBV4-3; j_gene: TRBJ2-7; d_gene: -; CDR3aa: CASSQELSGREEQYF; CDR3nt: TGCGCCAGCAGCCAAGAGTTGAGCGGACGGGAGGAGCAGTACTTC